This paragraph reports one T cell receptor (beta chain). Its binding antigen is unknown. No base quality information exists; no much larger clone differs at one position. The CDR3 sequence holds 14 residues, the cysteine and phenylalanine included. Only the CDR3 part of the read is kept: 42 bases, read in frame from the first base. CDR1 SGHTA and CDR2 FQGNSA are derived from the germline V gene. V is clipped by 6 bases and J by 3 bases, and the sequence between their germline boundaries is 14 bases long. The CDR3 regions of human TCRbeta chains were analyzed by immunosequencing. The paper's processing steps were these. TCRs in the repertoires were matched against a reference library of SARS-CoV-2-specific TCRs that had been generated with the MIRA antigen-specificity platform. Breadth meant the fraction of unique TCRs that were SARS-CoV-2-associated, whereas depth meant the fraction of total T cells that were SARS-CoV-2-associated. Using the MIRA data, every spike-specific TCR was mapped to the spike region that the TCR reacted to and assigned to either a CD4 or a CD8 class. Log10-transformed breadth and depth values were compared by one-way ANOVA with Sidak's multiple comparisons tests. The clones in this table, taken by TCRdb from immuneACCESS, are in-frame only. Not every clone is retained; where verified, under half of the shortfall comes from an unresolved V gene, and the cause of the rest is unknown. V, J and clone size were drawn from that table, and D and trimming were deduced from the DNA. For this sample there are about 120,000 clones; around 85% appear just once. Jointly, the top ten make up approximately 4% of the sample.

The time point label here, explained by the study, means: baseline before first vaccination. The intended sense of this specimen's treatment or condition label: meningococcal conjugate vaccine given as trial control. The vaccinee samples were drawn from two UK trials, COV001 and COV002, one of which was a single-blind randomized controlled phase 2/3 trial testing AZD1222 (ChAdOx1 nCoV-19) in healthy adults. Trial participant PBMC samples were collected at day 0 and day 28 after the second dose for TCRbeta chain sequencing. The data were taken from a study of T cell responses to AZD1222 COVID-19 vaccine (TCRdb year 2021). About the study as a whole: TCR sequencing was performed for 230 to 250 trial participants, of whom approximately 200 were given two doses of AZD1222 and around 26 were given two doses of MenACWY control vaccine. Trial participants were enrolled into age subgroups of 18-55, 56-69 and 70-plus years, which contained 148, 28 and 57 TCR-sequenced participants, respectively. Broader findings and caveats from the paper: The vaccine-associated CD4 TCRs covered the entire spike protein, and the dominant responses fell in regions 160-218 and 743-854. No day 14 peak-response samples were available, so repertoires were characterized only after the peak T cell response. Reportedly, close to half of the unique spike-specific TCRs recognized epitopes lying outside the regions that are mutated in the B.1.351 and B.1.1.7 variants. Conclusions about previously exposed vaccinees were limited because only 5 or 6 AZD1222 recipients were SARS-CoV-2 seropositive at baseline. The 56-69-year group was small, and its depth increase did not reach significance, likely because of low power. After two AZD1222 doses, spike-specific TCR breadth and depth were significantly higher than at day 0 and than in MenACWY recipients. Participants were mostly white British, with more females than males. The authors suggested clonal diversity may have been underestimated.

Specimen: peripheral blood, collected on day 0 of MenACWY control vaccination. The sequence links TRBV7-2 to TRBJ1-1, with the D gene not clear enough to name. The TCR comes from an adult in good health. The DNA is as follows: TGTGCCAGCAGTTCGGGTCGGACGGACACTGAAGCTTTCTTT. Its amino acids are CASSSGRTDTEAFF.